This is a list of T cell receptor beta chains from one sample in a study of T cells in Graves' hyperthyroidism and ophthalmopathy. Each CDR3 protein is one row after TCRdb ran MiXCR on the multiplex PCR reads. The table has approximately 520,000 distinct CDR3 sequences, around 21% seen once. The sequenced material came from blood. All receptors derive from a man aged 18 to 35 with Graves' hyperthyroidism. Both conserved end residues are part of each CDR3. The D gene is left open where the match is weak. Size is omitted from some rows. Given values are once, few, many or a class for expanded clones.

d_gene,j_gene,abundance,v_gene,CDR3aa,CDR3nt
NA,TRBJ2-4,many,TRBV5-8,CASSLAYEFRENIQYF,TGTGCCAGCAGCTTGGCTTACGAGTTCCGGGAAAACATTCAGTACTTC
TRBD1,TRBJ1-1,many,TRBV6-1,CASSPHGTGEAFF,TGTGCCAGCAGTCCACACGGGACAGGAGAAGCTTTCTTT
NA,TRBJ1-5,few,TRBV6-5,CASSYSMGEWGQPQHF,TGTGCCAGCAGTTACTCAATGGGGGAGTGGGGTCAGCCCCAGCATTTT
NA,TRBJ2-5,NA,TRBV29-1,CSVVLGVPETQYF,TGCAGCGTTGTATTAGGGGTACCCGAGACCCAGTACTTC
NA,TRBJ1-2,many,TRBV19,CASSMSGTYSGYTF,TGTGCCAGTAGCATGTCCGGGACATATTCGGGCTACACCTTC
TRBD1,TRBJ2-7,many,TRBV13,CASSLGRGPEQYF,TGTGCCAGCAGCCTAGGAAGGGGGCCCGAGCAGTACTTC
TRBD1,TRBJ1-5,few,TRBV19,CASQGGYQPQHF,TGTGCCAGTCAGGGGGGATATCAGCCCCAGCATTTT
NA,TRBJ2-5,few,TRBV6-4,CASSYGAGAIETQYF,TGTGCCAGCAGTTACGGTGCGGGGGCAATAGAGACCCAGTACTTC
NA,TRBJ2-7,NA,TRBV6-1,CASSPPTGYEQYF,TGTGCCAGCAGTCCCCCCACAGGGTACGAGCAGTACTTC
TRBD1,TRBJ1-1,NA,TRBV5-1,CASRRTGVENTEAFF,TGCGCCAGCAGGCGAACAGGGGTCGAGAACACTGAGGCTTTCTTT
TRBD1,TRBJ1-5,few,TRBV28,CASSRDRGRQPQHF,TGTGCCAGCAGCCGGGACAGGGGACGGCAGCCCCAGCATTTT
NA,TRBJ2-4,many,TRBV13,CASSSAGTLAKNIQYF,TGTGCCAGCAGCTCAGCAGGGACTCTAGCCAAAAACATTCAGTACTTC
NA,TRBJ1-5,many,TRBV27,CASSLSGVEPQHF,TGTGCCAGCAGTTTATCAGGGGTTGAGCCCCAGCATTTT
TRBD1,TRBJ1-1,many,TRBV30,CAWRQGDRRDTEAFF,TGTGCCTGGAGGCAGGGGGATCGACGGGACACTGAAGCTTTCTTT
NA,TRBJ1-3,many,TRBV28,CASSLPMRGNTIYF,TGTGCCAGCAGTTTACCAATGCGTGGAAACACCATATATTTT
NA,TRBJ1-2,many,TRBV4-1,CASSQPNTNYGYTF,TGCGCCAGCAGCCAGCCCAACACCAACTATGGCTACACCTTC
TRBD1,TRBJ2-7,many,TRBV28,CASSSVKGQGPYEQYF,TGTGCCAGCAGTTCAGTTAAAGGACAGGGGCCCTACGAGCAGTACTTC
NA,TRBJ2-7,many,TRBV2,CASNEDRPALHEQYF,TGTGCCAGCAACGAAGACCGCCCGGCCCTCCACGAGCAGTACTTC
NA,TRBJ2-7,many,TRBV28,CATFPPVYEQYF,TGTGCCACCTTTCCACCAGTGTACGAGCAGTACTTC
NA,TRBJ2-2,many,TRBV28,CASSFSGIRTGELFF,TGTGCCAGCAGTTTCTCCGGGATCCGCACCGGGGAGCTGTTTTTT
TRBD2,TRBJ2-7,NA,TRBV28,CASSPGLAGDYEQYF,TGTGCCAGCAGTCCAGGACTAGCGGGTGACTACGAGCAGTACTTC
NA,TRBJ1-5,many,TRBV13,CASSRQGSPQHF,TGTGCCAGCAGTCGGCAGGGATCGCCCCAGCATTTT
NA,TRBJ1-5,many,TRBV28,CASSPPRYQPQHF,TGTGCCAGCAGTCCCCCCAGATATCAGCCCCAGCATTTT
NA,TRBJ1-6,few,TRBV7-2,CASSLRTESSYNSPLHF,TGTGCCAGCAGCCTTCGGACAGAGAGCTCCTATAATTCACCCCTCCACTTT
NA,TRBJ1-5,NA,TRBV28,CASRPRGPSSISNQPQHF,TGTGCCAGCAGACCCAGGGGCCCTTCATCTATTAGCAATCAGCCCCAGCATTTT
NA,TRBJ1-3,many,TRBV2,CASSEESGNTIYF,TGTGCCAGCAGTGAAGAGTCTGGAAACACCATATATTTT
NA,TRBJ1-1,once,TRBV9,CASSVGPQPVNTEAFF,TGTGCCAGCAGCGTAGGCCCCCAACCAGTTAACACTGAAGCTTTCTTT
TRBD1,TRBJ1-1,NA,TRBV30,CARRGGAGGDSSEAFF,TGTGCCCGCCGGGGGGGTGCAGGGGGCGATTCGTCTGAAGCTTTCTTT
TRBD1,TRBJ1-5,many,TRBV6-1,CASSTDRSYQPQHF,TGTGCCAGCAGTACGGACAGGAGCTATCAGCCCCAGCATTTT
TRBD1,TRBJ2-7,many,TRBV6-5,CASGDRVGYEQYF,TGTGCCAGCGGGGACAGGGTTGGCTACGAGCAGTACTTC
NA,TRBJ2-2,many,TRBV5-1,CASSWSAGQIGELFF,TGCGCCAGCAGCTGGTCCGCCGGGCAGATCGGGGAGCTGTTTTTT
TRBD1,TRBJ2-6,many,TRBV7-6,CASSYRPAGTESSGANVLTF,TGTGCCAGCAGCTACCGACCAGCCGGGACAGAGAGCTCTGGGGCCAACGTCCTGACTTTC
TRBD1,TRBJ1-5,many,TRBV19,CASSFLGTGGNQPQHF,TGTGCCAGTAGTTTTTTGGGCACAGGGGGCAATCAGCCCCAGCATTTT
NA,TRBJ1-5,many,TRBV10-3,CAISAGGLNQPQHF,TGTGCCATCAGTGCGGGGGGGCTCAATCAGCCCCAGCATTTT
NA,TRBJ2-7,many,TRBV12-3/TRBV12-4,CASSLVGSAEQYF,TGTGCCAGCAGTTTGGTCGGCTCTGCCGAGCAGTACTTC
NA,TRBJ2-7,many,TRBV15,CATSRSRDTYEQYF,TGTGCCACCAGCAGGTCCCGGGACACCTACGAGCAGTACTTC
NA,TRBJ2-7,NA,TRBV2,CASSERTLSSYEQYF,TGTGCCAGCAGTGAAAGGACACTGAGCTCCTACGAGCAGTACTTC
TRBD2,TRBJ2-2,few,TRBV2,CASSESLAGLTGELFF,TGTGCCAGCAGTGAATCCCTAGCGGGGTTAACCGGGGAGCTGTTTTTT
NA,TRBJ2-7,many,TRBV12-3/TRBV12-4,CASSSVTPWDEQYF,TGTGCCAGCAGTTCAGTGACACCGTGGGACGAGCAGTACTTC
NA,TRBJ1-5,many,TRBV5-5,CASSLAPQRAQPQHF,TGTGCCAGCAGCTTGGCCCCTCAGCGGGCGCAGCCCCAGCATTTT
NA,TRBJ1-2,many,TRBV27,CASSHDPSYGYTF,TGTGCCAGCAGTCATGACCCCAGCTATGGCTACACCTTC
NA,TRBJ1-5,many,TRBV12-3/TRBV12-4,CASSLGGFDNQPQHF,TGTGCCAGCAGTCTCGGGGGCTTCGACAATCAGCCCCAGCATTTT
NA,TRBJ1-5,many,TRBV30,CAWSQGPNQPQHF,TGTGCCTGGAGTCAAGGTCCCAATCAGCCCCAACATTTT
TRBD1,TRBJ1-5,many,TRBV12-3/TRBV12-4,CASSTRTGGSQPQHF,TGTGCCAGCAGTACCCGGACAGGGGGAAGTCAGCCCCAGCATTTT
NA,TRBJ1-2,many,TRBV6-5,CASSYDGTAVGGYTF,TGTGCCAGCAGTTACGACGGGACTGCTGTGGGGGGCTACACCTTC
NA,TRBJ1-5,many,TRBV7-2,CASSLVIDSNQPQHF,TGTGCCAGCAGCTTAGTTATAGATAGCAATCAGCCCCAGCATTTT
NA,TRBJ1-2,many,TRBV7-9,CAGGPGYTF,TGTGCCGGTGGACCCGGCTACACCTTC
NA,TRBJ2-5,many,TRBV11-3,CASSTARGQETQYF,TGTGCCAGCAGCACCGCCCGGGGCCAAGAGACCCAGTACTTC
NA,TRBJ1-1,many,TRBV10-3,CAISSAMNTEAFF,TGTGCCATCAGTTCAGCGATGAACACTGAAGCTTTCTTT
NA,TRBJ1-5,many,TRBV12-3/TRBV12-4,CASRFHNQPQHF,TGTGCCAGCAGGTTTCATAATCAGCCCCAGCATTTT
TRBD1,TRBJ2-7,few,TRBV27,CASSLSGAGGSYEQYF,TGTGCCAGCAGTTTATCGGGGGCAGGGGGCTCGTACGAGCAGTACTTC
NA,TRBJ1-6,many,TRBV28,CASSPGRSLGRSPLHF,TGTGCCAGCAGCCCGGGACGGTCTTTAGGGAGGTCACCCCTCCACTTT
NA,TRBJ1-5,few,TRBV30,CAWSVRGYSNQPQHF,TGTGCCTGGAGTGTACGGGGGTATAGCAATCAGCCCCAGCATTTT
NA,TRBJ1-5,many,TRBV20-1,CSAQPGVGNQPQHF,TGCAGTGCTCAGCCAGGGGTGGGCAATCAGCCCCAGCATTTT
NA,TRBJ2-7,many,TRBV11-2,CASSSEGLSEQYF,TGTGCCAGCAGCAGTGAGGGTCTCTCCGAGCAGTACTTC
TRBD1,TRBJ2-7,NA,TRBV28,CASNPVDRGAYEQYF,TGTGCCAGCAACCCGGTGGACAGGGGAGCCTACGAGCAGTACTTC
NA,TRBJ2-5,few,TRBV6-1,CASGIHDQETQYF,TGTGCCAGCGGCATCCACGACCAAGAGACCCAGTACTTC
NA,TRBJ1-5,NA,TRBV6-5,CASSYSRGKQPQHF,TGTGCCAGCAGTTACTCTCGGGGGAAACAGCCCCAGCATTTT
TRBD1,TRBJ1-1,many,TRBV20-1,CSARDSTGGDTEAFF,TGCAGTGCTAGAGATTCGACAGGGGGAGACACTGAAGCTTTCTTT
NA,TRBJ1-2,NA,TRBV27,CASSGGLLLDGYTF,TGTGCCAGCAGCGGAGGGTTGCTCTTGGATGGCTACACCTTC